This is a list of T cell receptor beta chains from one sample in a study of post-analysis software for immune sequencing data. TCRdb reprocessed the PCR reads via MiXCR and lists one record per CDR3 protein. Of 750,000 to 900,000 distinct CDR3 sequences listed, 40% to 55% are singletons. Sample: blood. The receptors stem from a girl under 18 with multiple sclerosis. CDR3s include the opening cysteine and the closing phenylalanine or tryptophan. A D gene is named only where the DNA matches it firmly.

d_call: TRBD1; j_call: -; v_call: TRBV20-1; cdr3_aa: CSARDDTFGTGVVGEQYF
d_call: TRBD1; j_call: TRBJ2-7; v_call: TRBV9; cdr3_aa: CASSPGQGRSYEQYF
d_call: -; j_call: TRBJ2-1; v_call: TRBV2; cdr3_aa: CASSRYDSYNEQFF
d_call: -; j_call: TRBJ2-5; v_call: TRBV28; cdr3_aa: CASSLYPGVAGETQYF
d_call: TRBD2; j_call: -; v_call: TRBV18; cdr3_aa: CASSPLAGQAHEQYF
d_call: -; j_call: TRBJ2-3; v_call: TRBV2; cdr3_aa: CVSTSESRVGDTQYF
d_call: TRBD2; j_call: TRBJ2-1; v_call: TRBV4-3; cdr3_aa: CASSPSGLAGEGNEQFF
d_call: -; j_call: TRBJ1-4; v_call: TRBV7-2; cdr3_aa: CASGLAGGNNEKLFF
d_call: -; j_call: TRBJ2-3; v_call: TRBV12-3/TRBV12-4; cdr3_aa: CASSPGSISTDTQYF
d_call: -; j_call: TRBJ1-2; v_call: TRBV6-2/TRBV6-3; cdr3_aa: CASSQSANYGYTF
d_call: -; j_call: -; v_call: TRBV27; cdr3_aa: CASSWGLTYEQYF
d_call: TRBD2; j_call: TRBJ2-3; v_call: TRBV11-2; cdr3_aa: CASSLGPTSDAQYF
d_call: TRBD1; j_call: TRBJ1-4; v_call: TRBV7-9; cdr3_aa: CASSRPGGNEKLFF
d_call: -; j_call: TRBJ2-3; v_call: TRBV11-2; cdr3_aa: CASSLGVKERGTDTQYF
d_call: -; j_call: TRBJ2-1; v_call: TRBV6-2/TRBV6-3; cdr3_aa: CASSYSFNEQFF
d_call: -; j_call: TRBJ1-2; v_call: TRBV7-2; cdr3_aa: CASSLAGPQDGYTF
d_call: -; j_call: TRBJ1-2; v_call: TRBV5-1; cdr3_aa: CAIPREDGYTF
d_call: -; j_call: TRBJ2-1; v_call: TRBV7-3; cdr3_aa: CASSLQAWENEQFF
d_call: TRBD1; j_call: TRBJ1-1; v_call: TRBV11-2; cdr3_aa: CASSSGQGILNTEAFF
d_call: TRBD2; j_call: TRBJ2-1; v_call: TRBV12-3/TRBV12-4; cdr3_aa: CASTLSGRLYNEQFF
d_call: TRBD2; j_call: TRBJ2-5; v_call: TRBV5-6; cdr3_aa: CASSPEAGAPHEQYF
d_call: -; j_call: TRBJ1-1; v_call: TRBV15; cdr3_aa: CATSILGAMTEAFF
d_call: TRBD2; j_call: TRBJ2-1; v_call: TRBV12-3/TRBV12-4; cdr3_aa: CACSFSGRGHNEQFF
d_call: -; j_call: TRBJ2-5; v_call: TRBV6-5; cdr3_aa: CASSYSGWAETQYF
d_call: TRBD1; j_call: TRBJ2-1; v_call: TRBV7-3; cdr3_aa: CASSKAGTGGYNEQFF
d_call: -; j_call: TRBJ2-5; v_call: TRBV15; cdr3_aa: CATSRGNIEGETQYF
d_call: -; j_call: TRBJ1-5; v_call: TRBV11-2; cdr3_aa: CASSLDRDANQHQHF
d_call: TRBD2; j_call: TRBJ2-1; v_call: TRBV24-1; cdr3_aa: CATSDSRTSGSSYNEQFF
d_call: TRBD2; j_call: TRBJ2-3; v_call: TRBV7-9; cdr3_aa: CASSLFGTSGRSRDTQYF
d_call: -; j_call: TRBJ2-1; v_call: TRBV7-2; cdr3_aa: CASSGGPGSGGGNEQFF
d_call: TRBD2; j_call: TRBJ2-1; v_call: TRBV28; cdr3_aa: CASSAGTSVHNEQFF
d_call: -; j_call: TRBJ2-3; v_call: TRBV4-1; cdr3_aa: CASSQGVGGGDTQYF
d_call: -; j_call: TRBJ2-1; v_call: TRBV20-1; cdr3_aa: CSGAGRSYNEQFF
d_call: TRBD1; j_call: TRBJ2-1; v_call: TRBV5-1; cdr3_aa: CASSPTPGTGFLDEQFF
d_call: -; j_call: TRBJ2-6; v_call: TRBV7-2; cdr3_aa: CASTLSLTGANVLTF
d_call: -; j_call: TRBJ2-3; v_call: TRBV4-3; cdr3_aa: CASSGRNGADTQYF
d_call: -; j_call: TRBJ2-1; v_call: TRBV14; cdr3_aa: CASSQRVADNEQFF
d_call: TRBD2; j_call: TRBJ2-7; v_call: TRBV25-1; cdr3_aa: CASSGTTGGYEQYF
d_call: TRBD2; j_call: TRBJ2-7; v_call: TRBV3-1; cdr3_aa: CASSHNSGNYEQYF